The 27 T cell receptor beta chains listed next were all sequenced from one sample in a study of T cell responses to AZD1222 COVID-19 vaccine. Profiled with immunoSEQ multiplex PCR; TCRdb holds only in-frame clones, not every one. The sample shows fewer than 120,000 clones, nearly 90% of them seen only once. This material consisted of peripheral blood, taken on day 0 of AZD1222 vaccination. The receptors come from an adult in good health.

V gene TRBV2 combines with J gene TRBJ1-1; D is unresolved. Trimming cost V 8 bases and J 2 bases, with 18 bases left between them. Germline values: CDR1 SNHLY, CDR2 FYNNEI. CDR3 size: 15 residues. This CDR3 reads CASFGVGGPNTEAFF. In nucleotides, the CDR3 is TGTGCCAGCTTCGGGGTAGGCGGACCCAACACTGAAGCTTTCTTT.

This chain joins TRBV28 and TRBJ2-7; D is undetermined. The length of the CDR3 is 11 residues. From germline, CDR1 is MDHEN and CDR2 SYDVKM. The germline V and J ends were trimmed by 3 bases and 6 bases, with 6 bases remaining between them. For the CDR3, the DNA is TGTGCCAGCAGTTTTTACGGCGAGCAGTACTTC. It encodes CASSFYGEQYF. The full variable domain, rest sourced from reference TRBV28 and TRBJ2-7, is DVKVTQSSRYLVKRTGEKVFLECVQDMDHENMFWYRQDPGLGLRLIYFSYDVKMKEKGDIPEGYSVSREKKERFSLILESASTNQTSMYLCASSFYGEQYFGPGTRLTVT.

The V and J genes are TRBV2 and TRBJ1-4; 8 nucleotides agree with TRBD1. From germline, CDR1 is SNHLY and CDR2 FYNNEI. V dropped 10 bases and J dropped 4; count of bases not matched to a gene: 8. This CDR3 region has 14 residues. CDR3 bases: TGTGCCACGCAAGAGGACAGGGTTAATGAAAAACTGTTTTTT. It specifies CATQEDRVNEKLFF.

In its sample, this clone was seen once. The chain carries TRBV28 and TRBJ2-7; the D gene is possibly TRBD2 (5 bases). V lost 6 bases and J 1 base, leaving 16 bases between the germline ends. This CDR3 comprises 15 residues. Germline V gene data show CDR1 as MDHEN and CDR2 as SYDVKM. CDR3 DNA: TGTGCCAGCAGCCTCTGGGCCACTAGGTCCTACGAGCAGTACTTC. Translating gives CASSLWATRSYEQYF.

Remarks on this clone: An end of the junction differs from the germline gene, which may be a read error. The CDR3 region has the DNA TGTGCCAGAAGGGGGACAGGGCCCTTC. It translates to CARRGTGPF. V gene TRBV5-3 combines with J gene TRBJ2-7, with 9 positions matching TRBD1. TRBV5-3 is annotated as an ORF whose role is uncertain. The CDR3 has 9 amino acids.

This chain uses TRBV7-3 with TRBJ2-3; the D is unclear. Trimming removed 8 bases from V and 7 bases from J, with 19 bases in between. Germline V gives CDR1 SGHTA, CDR2 FQGTGA. The CDR3 is 14 residues long. The CDR3 coding sequence is TGTGCCAGCTCCCGGACCGGACCGGAGAATACGCAGTATTTT. Translated, it gives CASSRTGPENTQYF.

The J gene is TRBJ2-1, the V gene TRBV15; no definite D call. Germline V gene data show CDR1 as LNHNV and CDR2 as YYDKDF (reference sequence). The CDR3 consists of 15 residues. V was cut by 0 bases and J by 3 bases, with 9 bases left in between. CDR3 DNA sequence: TGTGCCACCAGCAGAGAGAACCTCGGCTACAATGAGCAGTTCTTC. It specifies CATSRENLGYNEQFF.

The rearrangement uses TRBV27 and TRBJ1-2; D remains ambiguous. With 2 bases removed from V and 4 bases from J, the gap between germline ends came to 8 bases. Germline V lookup: CDR1 MNHEY, CDR2 SMNVEV (reference sequence). The CDR3 sequence is 13 residues long. This CDR3 reads CASSLRPTYGYTF. For the CDR3, the DNA is TGTGCCAGCAGTTTAAGGCCAACCTATGGCTACACCTTC.

The rearrangement links TRBV27 to TRBJ1-6; D remains ambiguous. Trimming removed 3 bases from V and 7 bases from J, with 10 bases in between. This CDR3 has 14 amino acids. The germline V gene has CDR1 MNHEY and CDR2 SMNVEV (reference sequence). The CDR3: CASSFRGENSPLHF. CDR3 nucleotide sequence: TGTGCCAGCAGTTTTAGAGGTGAAAATTCACCCCTCCACTTT.

This chain joins TRBV5-4 and TRBJ2-1; D not resolved. This CDR3 region has 13 residues. Germline V gene sequence: CDR1 SGHNT, CDR2 YYREEE (reference sequence). V gave up 4 bases and J gave up 8 bases, with 13 bases separating them. CDR3 DNA: TGTGCCAGCAGCCCCCCGGGCGTCGATGAGCAGTTCTTC. As protein: CASSPPGVDEQFF.

The chain is built from TRBV5-7 and TRBJ1-2, with unresolved D. TRBV5-7 is an ORF, and what it does is uncertain. The V gene lost 6 bases and the J gene lost 7 bases, with 13 bases spanning the gap. CDR3 size: 12 residues. CDR3 sequence: CASITLRCGYTF. For the CDR3, the DNA is TGTGCCAGCATAACACTGCGCTGTGGCTACACCTTC.

The rearrangement uses TRBV5-4 and TRBJ1-4, with D perhaps matching TRBD1 (5 bases). The CDR3 runs to 16 residues. Between the trimmed V and J ends, which lost 3 bases and 7 bases, there was a span of 19 bases. Germline-derived CDR1 and CDR2 are SGHNT and YYREEE (reference sequence). The CDR3 loop is CASSSGPHSGGEKLFF. The CDR3 DNA sequence: TGTGCCAGCAGCTCCGGCCCTCACAGTGGGGGTGAAAAACTGTTTTTT.

The chain recombines TRBV9 with TRBJ1-6; a weak D match, TRBD1 (5 bases). Deletions cut 3 bases from V and 9 bases from J, with 22 bases between. This CDR3 region has 17 residues. Germline CDR1 SGDLS, CDR2 YYNGEE. CDR3 sequence (DNA): TGTGCCAGCAGCGCCCGCGGTGTACCGGGGGGGAGTTCACCCCTCCACTTT. Protein product: CASSARGVPGGSSPLHF.

This sequence joins TRBV2 and TRBJ2-2; 7 nucleotides line up with TRBD2. CDR1 and CDR2 (germline): SNHLY, FYNNEI. Unmatched junction bases numbered 14, after V lost 7 bases and J lost 6 bases. The CDR3 sequence is 16 residues long. The CDR3 is CASMDGRARDAGELFF. For the CDR3, the DNA is TGTGCCAGCATGGATGGGAGGGCCAGAGATGCCGGGGAGCTGTTTTTT.

Remarks on this clone: An end of the junction does not agree with germline; a read error may underlie this. The rearrangement uses TRBV7-7 and TRBJ2-2, with 8 bases aligning to TRBD1. Germline V CDR1 and CDR2: SSHAT, FNYEAQ (reference sequence). This CDR3 has 15 amino acids. In nucleotides, the CDR3 is TGTGCTAGCAGCTCTCAGGGGGCTGAGGGCGGGGAGCTGTTTTTT. This gives the protein CASSSQGAEGGELFF. Full variable domain (rest looked up from reference TRBV7-7 and TRBJ2-2): GAGVSQSPRYKVTKRGQDVTLRCDPISSHATLYWYQQALGQGPEFLTYFNYEAQPDKSGLPSDRFSAERPEGSISTLTIQRTEQRDSAMYRCASSSQGAEGGELFFGEGSRLTVL.

This chain connects TRBV28 to TRBJ2-7, with 9 bases that match TRBD1. CDR1 and CDR2 (germline): MDHEN, SYDVKM. V trimming: 3 bases; J trimming: 4 bases; junction bases outside the gene matches: 10. There are 16 residues in the CDR3. The CDR3 here is CASSFDRTGARYEQYF. CDR3 DNA: TGTGCCAGCAGTTTCGACCGGACAGGGGCCCGATACGAGCAGTACTTC.

The V gene is TRBV24-1, the J gene TRBJ1-5, with 7 bases identical to TRBD1. Per germline, CDR1 KGHDR and CDR2 SFDVKD. V lost 5 bases and J lost 7; bases outside the gene matches: 10. This CDR3 is built from 15 residues. The CDR3 DNA reads as TGTGCCACCAGTGCGAAGGGGGCGTCGGGACAGCCCCAGCATTTT. It is translated as CATSAKGASGQPQHF.

The chain employs TRBV9 and TRBJ2-7; D is possibly TRBD1 (6 bases). Germline V lookup: CDR1 SGDLS, CDR2 YYNGEE. The CDR3 sequence is 13 residues long. V was clipped by 0 bases and J by 10 bases, with 14 bases between them. CDR3 protein: CASSVDATGVQYF. The CDR3 bases are TGTGCCAGCAGCGTAGATGCGACAGGAGTCCAGTACTTC.

This clone was counted between two and nine times. This CDR3 reads CASSEAVGRGGNTIYF. The CDR3 bases are TGTGCCAGCAGTGAAGCCGTGGGGCGCGGTGGAAACACCATATATTTT. This chain uses TRBV6-1 with TRBJ1-3, with a weak D call TRBD1 (5 bases). CDR3 length equals 16 residues. CDR1 and CDR2 from the germline V gene are MNHNS and SASEGT. Trimming left V 0 bases short and J 3 bases short, with 12 bases between.

This chain uses TRBV5-6 with TRBJ2-7; 8 bases are a match to TRBD2. Looked up from germline, CDR1 is SGHDT and CDR2 is YYEEEE. CDR3 length: 16 amino acids. The trim removed 0 bases at V and 4 bases at J, leaving 9 bases unmatched. The CDR3 DNA follows: TGTGCCAGCAGCTTGGAACCGGGAGGGGGATCTTACGAGCAGTACTTC. It encodes CASSLEPGGGSYEQYF.

J is TRBJ2-7 and V is TRBV19; the match to TRBD1 covers 8 bases. Germline trimming cut 7 bases from V and 2 bases from J; bases unmatched to any gene: 10. In germline, CDR1 is LNHDA, CDR2 SQIVND (reference sequence). The CDR3 has 15 amino acids. CDR3 sequence reads: CASTSWGQAPYEQYF. The CDR3, as DNA: TGTGCCAGTACCTCATGGGGACAGGCACCCTACGAGCAGTACTTC.

The chain links TRBV12-3 or TRBV12-4 to TRBJ2-1; D uncertain. V was pared by 5 bases and J by 6 bases, with 8 bases between. The CDR3 sequence is 12 residues long. The chain's CDR3 is CASSPRSNEQFF. The CDR3 DNA reads as TGTGCCAGCAGTCCGAGATCCAATGAGCAGTTCTTC.

The chain is built from TRBV13 and TRBJ2-2; TRBD2 matches at 14 bases. Trimming took 5 bases from V and 6 from J; bases not matched to a gene: 2. The germline V gene encodes CDR1 PRHDT and CDR2 FYEKMQ (reference sequence). The CDR3 runs 15 residues. The CDR3 nucleotides are TGTGCCAGCAGCGTGGGACTAGCGGGAGCCGGGGAGCTGTTTTTT. Translation gives CASSVGLAGAGELFF. The full variable domain, rest sourced from reference TRBV13 and TRBJ2-2, is AAGVIQSPRHLIKEKRETATLKCYPIPRHDTVYWYQQGPGQDPQFLISFYEKMQSDKGSIPDRFSAQQFSDYHSELNMSSLELGDSALYFCASSVGLAGAGELFFGEGSRLTVL.

This chain links TRBV4-3 with TRBJ2-7; 8 bases agree with TRBD2. Germline CDR1 is LGHNA and CDR2 is YSLEER. The CDR3 loop spans 17 amino acids. The V gene end was trimmed by 0 bases and the J gene end by 6 bases; junction bases not matched to a gene: 13. This CDR3 reads CASSQEPYSGDLLEQYF. CDR3 DNA: TGCGCCAGCAGCCAAGAACCCTATAGCGGGGACCTGCTCGAGCAGTACTTC.

The chain links TRBV7-2 to TRBJ2-7, with D maybe TRBD2 (5 bases). Germline V CDR1 and CDR2: SGHTA, FQGNSA. This CDR3 region has 13 residues. Between the trimmed V and J ends, which lost 5 bases and 4 bases, there was a span of 12 bases. The CDR3 loop reads CASSRPGVYEQYF. The CDR3 nucleotides read TGTGCCAGCAGCCGCCCCGGGGTTTACGAGCAGTACTTC.

The chain has TRBV18 and TRBJ2-7; a weak D match, TRBD2 (5 bases). CDR3 length: 15 amino acids. CDR1 is KGHSH and CDR2 is LQKENI in the germline V gene. The germline V and J ends were trimmed by 3 bases and 4 bases, with 16 bases remaining between them. The chain's CDR3 is CASSPSGLGSYEQYF. CDR3 DNA sequence: TGTGCCAGCTCACCTTCCGGACTGGGGTCGTACGAGCAGTACTTC. Based on the CDR3 plus reference TRBV18 and TRBJ2-7, the full variable domain is NAGVMQNPRHLVRRRGQEARLRCSPMKGHSHVYWYRQLPEEGLKFMVYLQKENIIDESGMPKERFSAEFPKEGPSILRIQQVVRGDSAAYFCASSPSGLGSYEQYFGPGTRLTVT.

The chain links TRBV18 to TRBJ1-3; D is perhaps TRBD1 (5 bases). Trimming took off 2 bases at V and 4 bases at J, with 9 bases between the two ends. Germline lookup yields CDR1 KGHSH and CDR2 LQKENI. The CDR3 is 14 residues long. The CDR3 nucleotides are TGTGCCAGCTCACCAGGGGCAGCAGGAAACACCATATATTTT. Its protein product is CASSPGAAGNTIYF.